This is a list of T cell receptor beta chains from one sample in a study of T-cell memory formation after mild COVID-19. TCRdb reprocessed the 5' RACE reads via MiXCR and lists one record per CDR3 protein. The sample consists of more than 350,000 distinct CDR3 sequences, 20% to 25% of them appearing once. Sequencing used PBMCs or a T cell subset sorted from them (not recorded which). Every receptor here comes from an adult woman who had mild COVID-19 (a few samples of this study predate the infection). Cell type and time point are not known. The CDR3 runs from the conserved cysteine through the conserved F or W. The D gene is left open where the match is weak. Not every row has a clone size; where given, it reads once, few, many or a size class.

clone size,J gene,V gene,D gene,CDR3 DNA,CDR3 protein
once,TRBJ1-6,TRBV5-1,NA,TGCGCCAGCAGCTTGGCAGTTCCATATAATTCACCCCTCCACTTT,CASSLAVPYNSPLHF
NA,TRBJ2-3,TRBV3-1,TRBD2,TGTGCCAGCAGCCTGCGACCGGGACTAGCAACAGATACGCAGTATTTT,CASSLRPGLATDTQYF
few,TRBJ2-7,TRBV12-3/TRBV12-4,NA,TGTGCCAGCAGTTTTGGGGAATCCTACGAGCAGTACTTC,CASSFGESYEQYF
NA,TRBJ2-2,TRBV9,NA,TGTGCCAGCAGCGTAGCCCTCAGAAACACCGGGGAGCTGTTTTTT,CASSVALRNTGELFF
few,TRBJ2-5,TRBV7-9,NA,TGTGCCAGCAGCCGACGAAGGGCGGGGGAGACCCAGTACTTC,CASSRRRAGETQYF
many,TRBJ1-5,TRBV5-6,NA,TGTGCCAGCAGCTTGTGGGGTCAGCCCCAGCATTTT,CASSLWGQPQHF
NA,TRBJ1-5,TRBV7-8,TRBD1,TGTGCCAGCAGAAAGGACAGGGGGCAGGACAATCAGCCCCAGCATTTT,CASRKDRGQDNQPQHF
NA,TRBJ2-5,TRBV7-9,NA,TGTGCCAGCAGCTTAGATTTGACGGAGATCCGAGAGACCCAGTACTTC,CASSLDLTEIRETQYF
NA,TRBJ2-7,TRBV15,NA,TGTGCCACCAGCAGAGATCATGGGGGATACGAGCAGTACTTC,CATSRDHGGYEQYF
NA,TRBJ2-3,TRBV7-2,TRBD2,TGTGCCAGCAGCCGAGGACTAGCCAGGCCAGATACGCAGTATTTT,CASSRGLARPDTQYF
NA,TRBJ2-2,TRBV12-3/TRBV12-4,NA,TGTGCCAGCAGTCCCGACTTAGTATGGGAAGTCACCGGGGAGCTGTTTTTT,CASSPDLVWEVTGELFF
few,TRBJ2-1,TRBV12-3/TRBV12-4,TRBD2,TGTGCCAGCAGTGACGGAAGCGGGGGAATCTACAATGAGCAGTTCTTC,CASSDGSGGIYNEQFF
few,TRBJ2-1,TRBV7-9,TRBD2,TGTGCCAGCAGCCCGATCGGGACTAGCGTGTTAAATGAGCAGTTCTTC,CASSPIGTSVLNEQFF
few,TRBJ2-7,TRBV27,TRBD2,TGTGCCAGCAGTTTCATTGCGGGAGGGCCTCCCTACGAGCAGTACTTC,CASSFIAGGPPYEQYF
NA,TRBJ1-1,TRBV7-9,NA,TGTGCCAGCAGCTGGGCCGGGGCGCGGGCCACTGAAGCTTTCTTT,CASSWAGARATEAFF
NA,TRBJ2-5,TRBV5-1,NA,TGCGCCAGCAGCTTCTACCAAGAGACCCAGTACTTC,CASSFYQETQYF
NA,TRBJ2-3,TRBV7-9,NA,TGTGCCAGCAGCTTTGACACCCGTGGCACAGATACGCAGTATTTT,CASSFDTRGTDTQYF
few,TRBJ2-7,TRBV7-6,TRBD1,TGTGCCAGCAGCCTAGACCAGGGGGCCTACGAGCAGTACTTC,CASSLDQGAYEQYF
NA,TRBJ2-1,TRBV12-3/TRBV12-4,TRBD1,TGTGCCAGCGGGACAGGGCGTTTCAATGAGCAGTTCTTC,CASGTGRFNEQFF
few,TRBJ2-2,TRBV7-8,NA,TGTGCCAGCAGGGCAATGGTCGCCGACACCGGGGAGCTGTTTTTT,CASRAMVADTGELFF
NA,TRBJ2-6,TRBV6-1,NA,TGTGCCAGCAGTCAGGGTCCTGGGGCCAACGTCCTGACTTTC,CASSQGPGANVLTF
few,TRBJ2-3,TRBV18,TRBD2,TGTGCCAGCTCACCACGTTTCGAGCGGGGGCTGACAGATACGCAGTATTTT,CASSPRFERGLTDTQYF
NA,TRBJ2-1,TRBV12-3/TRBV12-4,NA,TGTGCCAGCAAATCTCAGGGAGTAGCGACCAATGAGCAGTTCTTC,CASKSQGVATNEQFF
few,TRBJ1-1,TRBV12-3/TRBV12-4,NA,TGTGCCAGCAGTTTAGCCCCCGACTTTTTGCGCGCAGCAGAAGCTTTCTTT,CASSLAPDFLRAAEAFF
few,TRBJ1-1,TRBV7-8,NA,TGTGCCAGCAGCTTACAGGGCCTGGCCGCTGAAGCTTTCTTT,CASSLQGLAAEAFF
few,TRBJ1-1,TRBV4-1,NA,TGCGCCAGCAGCCAACCAACGGACAGCCGTCCGGGTTTCTTT,CASSQPTDSRPGFF
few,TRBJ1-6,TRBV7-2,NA,TGTGCCAGCAGCCCACAGGACAGCGAGAATTCACCCCTCCACTTT,CASSPQDSENSPLHF
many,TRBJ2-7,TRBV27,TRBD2,TGTGCCAGCAGTTCCATAGCGGGGACCTACGAGCAGTACTTC,CASSSIAGTYEQYF
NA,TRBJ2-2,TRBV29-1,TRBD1,TGCAGCGCTGGGACAGGGGGGGACGGGGAGCTGTTTTTT,CSAGTGGDGELFF
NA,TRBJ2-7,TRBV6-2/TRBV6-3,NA,TGTGCCAGCGGAATGGGAGGCCCCCTCTACGAGCAGTACTTC,CASGMGGPLYEQYF
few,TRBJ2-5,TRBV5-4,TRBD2,TGTGCCAGCAGCTGGGGACTAGCGGGAGTAGAGACCCAGTACTTC,CASSWGLAGVETQYF
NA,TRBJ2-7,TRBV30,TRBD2,TGTGCCTGGAGTGTTAGCGGGTTCCCCTACGAGCAGTACTTC,CAWSVSGFPYEQYF
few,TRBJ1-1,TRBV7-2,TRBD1,TGTGCCAGCAGCTCACCCTGGGACAGGCGGGGGACTGAAGCTTTCTTT,CASSSPWDRRGTEAFF
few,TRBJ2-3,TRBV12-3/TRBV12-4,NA,TGTGCCAGCGCCCCGGCCGGGACTTCTCAGAATACGCAGTATTTT,CASAPAGTSQNTQYF
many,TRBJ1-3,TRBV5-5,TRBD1,TGTGCCAGCACAGGACCCGGGACAGCCAACACCATATATTTT,CASTGPGTANTIYF
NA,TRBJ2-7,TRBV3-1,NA,TGTGCCAGCAGCCAAAGACGGGGTGCGTACGAGCAGTACTTC,CASSQRRGAYEQYF
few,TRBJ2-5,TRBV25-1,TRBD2,TGTGCCAGCCTAGCGGGGGGGCAGGAGACCCAGTACTTC,CASLAGGQETQYF
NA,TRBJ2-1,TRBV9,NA,TGTGCCAGCAGCGTAGTGCCGGATAGCTCCTACAATGAGCAGTTCTTC,CASSVVPDSSYNEQFF
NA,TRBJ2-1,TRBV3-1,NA,TGTGCCAGCAGCGTGTCCCTGAGCTCCTACAATGAGCAGTTCTTC,CASSVSLSSYNEQFF
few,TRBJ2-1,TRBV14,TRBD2,TGTGCCAGCAGCCAAGAACCCACCGGTCAAAGCGGGAGGACCTACAATGAGCAGTTCTTC,CASSQEPTGQSGRTYNEQFF
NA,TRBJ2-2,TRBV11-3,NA,TGTGCCAGCAGCTCTCGCCCGACTAGTACACCGAACACCGGGGAGCTGTTTTTT,CASSSRPTSTPNTGELFF
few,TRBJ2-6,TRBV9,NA,TGTGCCAGCAGCGTCCGACCCGGGTCCGGGGCCAACGTCCTGACTTTC,CASSVRPGSGANVLTF
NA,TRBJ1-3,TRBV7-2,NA,TGTGCCAGCAGCCCTCAGGCCAACTCTGGAAACACCATATATTTT,CASSPQANSGNTIYF